This record covers a single TCR beta chain. This sample stems from a study of CD8 T cells in Susac syndrome. RNA in amounts of roughly 0.5 to 1 ug was reverse transcribed with random hexamers. TCRdb ran MiXCR on the immunoSEQ multiplex PCR reads and lists one entry per CDR3 protein. The sample has roughly 140,000 distinct CDR3 sequences; 95% to 96% are singletons. Trimming cost V 2 bases and J 8 bases; bases outside gene matches: 2. The germline gives CDR1 SQVTM, CDR2 ANQGSEA. The CDR3 sequence is 12 residues long. This clonotype was sampled from a human donor with multiple sclerosis. The specimen sequenced was CD8+ T cells from PBMCs. V usage is TRBV29-1 and J usage is TRBJ1-1, with TRBD1 matching over 10 bases. The CDR3 sequence: CSVERDRGEAFF. CDR3 nucleotides: TGCAGCGTTGAACGGGACAGGGGAGAAGCTTTCTTT.